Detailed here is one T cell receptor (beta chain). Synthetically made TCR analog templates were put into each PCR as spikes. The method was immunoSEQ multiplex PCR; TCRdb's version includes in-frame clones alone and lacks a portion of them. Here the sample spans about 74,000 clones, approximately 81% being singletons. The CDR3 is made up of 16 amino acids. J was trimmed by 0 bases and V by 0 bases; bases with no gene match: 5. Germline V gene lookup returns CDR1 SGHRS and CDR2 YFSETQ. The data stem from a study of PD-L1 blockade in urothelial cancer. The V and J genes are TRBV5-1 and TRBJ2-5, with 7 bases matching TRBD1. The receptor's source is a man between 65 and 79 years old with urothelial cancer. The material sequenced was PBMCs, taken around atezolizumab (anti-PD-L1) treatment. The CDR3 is CASSLGPGTDQETQYF. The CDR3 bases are TGCGCCAGCAGCTTGGGACCCGGGACAGACCAAGAGACCCAGTACTTC.